The 11 T cell receptor beta chains given below trace back to one sample, sequenced in a study of blood T cell repertoires in COVID-19. Assay: immunoSEQ multiplex PCR; the TCRdb copy retains only in-frame clones and omits some. This sample has 180,000 or so clones, with 86% found just once. The specimen sequenced was peripheral blood. Source of these receptors: a man aged 55-75 years with acute or convalescent COVID-19.

The V gene is TRBV7-9, the J gene TRBJ2-7, with a possible D match to TRBD2 (5 bases). Trimming stripped 7 bases from V and 3 bases from J, with 10 bases between. CDR3 length: 12 amino acids. Germline V gene sequence: CDR1 SEHNR, CDR2 FQNEAQ (reference sequence). The CDR3 loop is CASKLDDYEQYF. The CDR3 DNA reads as TGTGCCAGCAAACTAGACGACTACGAGCAGTACTTC.

V is TRBV2 and J is TRBJ2-7; D call uncertain. V lost 5 bases and J lost 4, with 18 bases in between. This CDR3 region has 15 residues. Per the germline V gene, CDR1 is SNHLY and CDR2 is FYNNEI. CDR3 sequence reads: CASSLNREPIYEQYF. The CDR3 DNA reads as TGTGCCAGCAGTCTTAATCGAGAGCCCATTTACGAGCAGTACTTC. The complete variable domain, with remaining parts taken from reference TRBV2 and TRBJ2-7, reads EPEVTQTPSHQVTQMGQEVILRCVPISNHLYFYWYRQILGQKVEFLVSFYNNEISEKSEIFDDQFSVERPDGSNFTLKIRSTKLEDSAMYFCASSLNREPIYEQYFGPGTRLTVT.

J is TRBJ2-5 and V is TRBV24-1; D might be TRBD1 (5 bases). Germline V CDR1 and CDR2: KGHDR, SFDVKD. The CDR3 loop spans 17 amino acids. V was pared by 0 bases and J by 5 bases, with 18 bases between. This CDR3 is CATSDLGRQGGGETQYF. The CDR3 DNA reads as TGTGCCACCAGTGATTTGGGCCGCCAGGGCGGTGGGGAGACCCAGTACTTC.

The chain has TRBV30 and TRBJ2-5; TRBD2 aligns across 7 bases. The CDR3 has 15 residues. Losses at the gene ends were 3 bases for V and 3 bases for J; bases not matched to a gene: 10. The germline gives CDR1 GTSNPN, CDR2 SVGIG (reference sequence). The CDR3 protein is CAWSGPGLAEETQYF. CDR3 in DNA: TGTGCCTGGAGCGGCCCGGGGCTAGCGGAAGAGACCCAGTACTTC. Full variable domain (remainder filled in from reference TRBV30 and TRBJ2-5): SQTIHQWPATLVQPVGSPLSLECTVEGTSNPNLYWYRQAAGRGLQLLFYSVGIGQISSEVPQNLSASRPQDRQFILSSKKLLLSDSGFYLCAWSGPGLAEETQYFGPGTRLLVL.

The gene calls are TRBV6-4 and TRBJ1-2; D might be TRBD1 (5 bases). Germline CDR1 and CDR2: MRHNA and SNTAGT. The CDR3 spans 14 residues. Trimming pared 4 bases from V and 7 bases from J, leaving 16 bases between. The chain's CDR3 is CASSVQGSLGGYTF. The CDR3 DNA is TGTGCCAGCAGTGTGCAGGGTTCCCTAGGTGGCTACACCTTC.

CDR3 bases: TGTGCCAGCAGCTTAAACACAGGGGGAATCACAGATACGCAGTATTTT. Translating gives CASSLNTGGITDTQYF. The chain carries TRBV7-6 and TRBJ2-3; 8 bases fit TRBD1. Germline trimming cut 2 bases from V and 2 bases from J; bases unmatched to any gene: 6. The CDR3 is 16 amino acids. Germline V lookup: CDR1 SGHVS, CDR2 FNYEAQ.

This chain uses TRBV10-3 with TRBJ2-2; 11 bases are a match to TRBD2. Germline lookup yields CDR1 ENHRY and CDR2 SYGVKD. V lost 2 bases and J lost 1; bases outside the gene matches: 0. The CDR3 consists of 16 residues. The CDR3 sequence is CAISETSGRNTGELFF. The CDR3 DNA is TGTGCCATCAGTGAGACTAGCGGGAGGAACACCGGGGAGCTGTTTTTT.

The chain has TRBV6-5 and TRBJ2-1; D remains unclear. From germline, CDR1 is MNHEY and CDR2 SVGAGI. Trimming removed 2 bases from V and 6 bases from J, with 8 bases in between. This CDR3 is built from 13 residues. CDR3 protein: CASSYKSANEQFF. For the CDR3, the DNA is TGTGCCAGCAGTTACAAGAGCGCCAATGAGCAGTTCTTC.

The chain employs TRBV11-3 and TRBJ1-1, with a weak D call TRBD1 (5 bases). CDR3 length: 14 residues. V gave up 5 bases and J gave up 6 bases, with 16 bases separating them. Per the germline V gene, CDR1 is SGHNT and CDR2 is YENEEA. CDR3 in DNA: TGTGCCAGCAGCCCCTCCCAGGGCCCGGCTGAAGCTTTCTTT. Translated: CASSPSQGPAEAFF.

V gene TRBV19 combines with J gene TRBJ2-3, with D hard to call. CDR3 length: 13 amino acids. In germline, CDR1 is LNHDA, CDR2 SQIVND (reference sequence). Trimming stripped 3 bases from V and 6 bases from J, with 10 bases between. CDR3 amino acids: CASSIDVGDTQYF. The CDR3 DNA reads TGTGCCAGTAGTATCGACGTCGGGGATACGCAGTATTTT.

The chain has TRBV5-8 and TRBJ2-1; 8 bases align to TRBD2. With V trimmed by 2 bases and J by 4 bases, 5 bases remained unmatched. CDR3 size: 15 residues. Germline values: CDR1 SGHTS, CDR2 YDEGEE. The CDR3 sequence is CASSFTGTRYNEQFF. The CDR3 bases are TGTGCCAGCAGCTTCACCGGGACTAGGTACAATGAGCAGTTCTTC.